The clone carrying this TCR beta chain was found a few times. What it binds is not known. This sample is part of a study of blood T cells in healthy people across ages. Study-level results: Among T cells, TCR beta diversity per million cells dropped roughly linearly as age rose. Estimates based on one million T cells were treated as lower bounds.

CDR1 and CDR2 (germline): MNHEY, SMNVEV (reference sequence). The V end lost 6 bases, the J end lost 2 bases, and 10 bases lay between the germline ends. CDR3 size: 13 residues. Primed by a sample-barcoded 5' primer and a J-beta primer mix, a second PCR proceeded for roughly 6 to 12 cycles. TCRdb reprocessed the 5' RACE reads via MiXCR and lists one record per CDR3 protein. The table lists 1.5 million or so distinct CDR3 sequences, 40% to 45% of them singletons. Each donor had around 9.8 milliliters of peripheral blood drawn. The TCR comes from a woman younger than 30 in good health. The chain links TRBV27 to TRBJ2-5, with a weak D call TRBD1 (5 bases). Source material: blood. CDR3 bases: TGTGCCAGCAGACATACAGGACAAGAGACCCAGTACTTC. Amino acid sequence: CASRHTGQETQYF.